These T cell receptor beta chains were read from a single sample in a study of identifying expanded T cells in peripheral blood. Measured with immunoSEQ multiplex PCR; TCRdb has only the in-frame clones, and not every one. In the table there are 80,000 to 90,000 clones, around 85% of which are singletons. Sequenced: blood. All receptors derive from a person between 18 and 75 years old in good health. Both conserved end residues are part of each CDR3. The D gene is left open where the match is weak. Some rows have no size entry. The others give once, few or many, or a class for an expanded clone.

J	size	D	V	DNA	CDR3
TRBJ1-6	.	.	TRBV25-1	TGTGCCAGCCGGGACACTAATTCACCCCTCCACTTT	CASRDTNSPLHF
TRBJ2-1	.	TRBD2	TRBV11-3	TGTGCCAGCAGCTTAGGGGGGACTAAGAATGAGCAGTTCTTC	CASSLGGTKNEQFF
TRBJ2-2	.	.	TRBV5-1	TGCGCCAGCCGTCCGCAGGGCTTCACCGGGGAGCTGTTTTTT	CASRPQGFTGELFF
TRBJ1-1	.	.	TRBV5-6	TGTGCCAGCAGCTTGGGGGTCCTCGAAGCTTTCTTT	CASSLGVLEAFF
TRBJ1-2	.	.	TRBV6-5	TGTGCCAGCAGCGGAAGTTTCTATGGCTACACCTTC	CASSGSFYGYTF
TRBJ2-7	.	TRBD1	TRBV10-3	TGTGCCATCAGTGCCAGACCAACCGGGACAGGACCCTCGGCGGGGCAGTACTTC	CAISARPTGTGPSAGQYF
TRBJ1-1	few	TRBD1	TRBV19	TGTGCTAGTAGGGGACAGAGTTACACTGAAGCTTTCTTT	CASRGQSYTEAFF
TRBJ2-1	.	.	TRBV5-4	TGTGCCAGCAGCTTGGCAGGCGACTACAATGAGCAGTTCTTC	CASSLAGDYNEQFF
TRBJ1-6	few	.	TRBV2	TGTGCCAGCTATCCTATAGTAGAGGGTAATTCACCCCTCCACTTT	CASYPIVEGNSPLHF
TRBJ1-2	.	.	TRBV19	TGTGCCAGTAGTATTTCTTACAGCCCAAACTATGGCTACACCTTC	CASSISYSPNYGYTF
TRBJ1-1	.	.	TRBV19	TGTGCCAGTAGTATTACTCCATTAAACACTGAAGCTTTCTTT	CASSITPLNTEAFF
TRBJ2-1	.	.	TRBV18	TGTGCCAGCTCCATACAGGGCCCCCACGAGTACAATGAGCAGTTCTTC	CASSIQGPHEYNEQFF
TRBJ1-2	.	TRBD1	TRBV7-2	TGTGCCAGCAGCTTACAGCCGACAGGGGCGAACTATGGCTACACCTTC	CASSLQPTGANYGYTF
TRBJ1-2	.	TRBD1	TRBV6-1	TGTGCCAGCAGTGAAGTAGGACAGGTCTTTGGCTACACCTTC	CASSEVGQVFGYTF
TRBJ1-2	.	TRBD1	TRBV2	TGTGCCAGCAAGAGACAGGGGGTGGTGGTGTCTGGCTACACCTTC	CASKRQGVVVSGYTF
TRBJ2-7	.	TRBD1	TRBV5-1	TGCGCCAGCAGCACCGAACAGGGGCTCGAGCAGTACTTC	CASSTEQGLEQYF
TRBJ1-6	.	.	TRBV6-1	TGTGCCAGCATCACATTCCAGGGTTCACCCCTCCACTTT	CASITFQGSPLHF
TRBJ2-7	few	.	TRBV6-5	TGTGCCAGCCGCGATAATTCGGACGAGCAGTACTTC	CASRDNSDEQYF
TRBJ2-1	once	.	TRBV7-2	TGTGCCAGCAGAGGGGCCAATGAGCAGTTCTTC	CASRGANEQFF
TRBJ2-7	.	.	TRBV7-2	TGTGCCAGCAGCTTAAGAGGTCCCTACGAGCAGTACTTC	CASSLRGPYEQYF